These T cell receptor beta chains were read from a single sample in a study of blood T cell repertoires in COVID-19. Some clones are missing from TCRdb's copy, which holds only in-frame ones; the method was immunoSEQ multiplex PCR. The table shows over 200,000 clones, with over 85% occurring only once. The sequenced sample consisted of PBMCs or T cells enriched from blood (not recorded which). All receptors come from a woman between 25 and 40 years old with acute COVID-19. The CDR3 runs from the conserved cysteine through the conserved F or W. The order of the fields is J gene, V gene, clone size, D gene, CDR3 DNA, CDR3 protein. The D gene is left open where the match is weak. Expanded clones get a size class; other rows say once, few or many, or leave the size out.

>TRBJ1-1|TRBV3-1/TRBV3-2|NA|TRBD1
TGTGCCAGCAGCCGGGGGACAGTCGGAGCTTTCTTT
CASSRGTVGAFF
>TRBJ2-1|TRBV5-1|NA|NA
TGCGCCAGCAGCTTCCCCCCACAGATCAATGAGCAGTTCTTC
CASSFPPQINEQFF
>TRBJ1-1|TRBV6-1|NA|NA
TGTGCCAGCAGTGACCGGAGCATGAACACTGAAGCTTTCTTT
CASSDRSMNTEAFF
>TRBJ2-1|TRBV7-7|NA|TRBD2
TGTGCCAGCAGCTTACACCAGCGGGGGTTGGACAATGAGCAGTTCTTC
CASSLHQRGLDNEQFF
>TRBJ2-1|TRBV3-1/TRBV3-2|NA|TRBD2
TGTGCCAGCAGCCATGTGGCGGGGGGGCCGTTCTACAATGAGCAGTTCTTC
CASSHVAGGPFYNEQFF
>TRBJ2-3|TRBV7-2|NA|TRBD1
TGTGCCAGGGGCAGGGGGCAGTCGCCAGATACGCAGTATTTT
CARGRGQSPDTQYF
>TRBJ1-2|TRBV28|NA|TRBD1
TGTGCCAGCAGTACCGGGACAGTAACTAACTATGGCTACACCTTC
CASSTGTVTNYGYTF
>TRBJ2-7|TRBV27|NA|TRBD1
TGTGCCAGCAGTTCAGGGACAGGGCGGTACGAGCAGTACTTC
CASSSGTGRYEQYF
>TRBJ2-4|TRBV28|NA|TRBD1
TGTGCCAGCACCAGACAGGGGGCTGACAAAAACATTCAGTACTTC
CASTRQGADKNIQYF
>TRBJ1-5|TRBV28|NA|NA
TGTGCCAGCAGTGCGGATAAGAGCAATCAGCCCCAGCATTTT
CASSADKSNQPQHF
>TRBJ2-5|TRBV2|many|NA
TGTGCCAGCGGCCAGAGAGGGGAGACCCAGTACTTC
CASGQRGETQYF
>TRBJ2-3|TRBV10-2|once|NA
TGCGCCAGCATTGCCCCAGACATCAGCACAGATACGCAGTATTTT
CASIAPDISTDTQYF
>TRBJ2-7|TRBV5-1|NA|TRBD1
TGCGCCAGCAGCTTGGCCCGGGACAGGACCTACGAGCAGTACTTC
CASSLARDRTYEQYF
>TRBJ2-3|TRBV7-3|NA|NA
TGTGCCAGCAGCTTAACGGCCGCCGGAGAGACGCAGTATTTT
CASSLTAAGETQYF
>TRBJ2-7|TRBV7-9|once|TRBD1
TGTGCCAGCAGCGCCCGGGACAGGGCCCACGAGCAGTACTTC
CASSARDRAHEQYF
>TRBJ1-5|TRBV7-3|NA|NA
TGTGCCAGCAGCTTAATCAGGGCTGGCAATCAGCCCCAGCATTTT
CASSLIRAGNQPQHF
>TRBJ1-3|TRBV9|NA|NA
TGTGCCAGCAGCAAACCCGCTGGGAGGGGCATTGGAAACACCATATATTTT
CASSKPAGRGIGNTIYF
>TRBJ1-4|TRBV6-2/TRBV6-3|NA|TRBD1
TGTGCCAGCAGTTTACAGGGGGCCGGGGAAAAACTGTTTTTT
CASSLQGAGEKLFF
>TRBJ1-3|TRBV7-9|NA|NA
TGTGCCAGCAGCTTAGTAGCTGCTGGAAACACCATATATTTT
CASSLVAAGNTIYF
>TRBJ1-2|TRBV7-2|NA|NA
TGTGCCAGCAGCCCCGCGGGACCGCTTCATGGCTACACCTTC
CASSPAGPLHGYTF
>TRBJ1-2|TRBV30|NA|TRBD1
TGTGCCTGGAGTCCCGGACAGGGGCATGGCTACACCTTC
CAWSPGQGHGYTF
>TRBJ2-1|TRBV19|NA|TRBD2
TGTGCCAGTAGTATCCTCGGGACTAGCGTCCGACTTTCCTACAATGAGCAGTTCTTC
CASSILGTSVRLSYNEQFF
>TRBJ2-5|TRBV24-1|once|NA
TGTGCCACGGGTCTCCAGCGGGCTAAACCCGGGGAGACCCAGTACTTC
CATGLQRAKPGETQYF
>TRBJ1-5|TRBV4-1|NA|TRBD1
TGCGCCAGCAGCCAATCGACAGGGGTCAGCAATCAGCCCCAGCATTTT
CASSQSTGVSNQPQHF
>TRBJ2-1|TRBV29-1|NA|NA
TGCAGCGTTGAAGATCGGGAATCCTACAATGAGCAGTTCTTC
CSVEDRESYNEQFF
>TRBJ2-2|TRBV7-3|NA|TRBD2
TGTGCCAGCAGCCAAGCGGGACTAGCGTTGACCGGGGAGCTGTTTTTT
CASSQAGLALTGELFF
>TRBJ2-6|TRBV14|NA|NA
TGTGCCAGCAGCAATATTGTGAGGTCAGGGTCTGGGGCCAACGTCCTGACTTTC
CASSNIVRSGSGANVLTF
>TRBJ2-3|TRBV18|NA|NA
TGTGCCAGCTCACCACCGGGACACCGATTCACAGATACGCAGTATTTT
CASSPPGHRFTDTQYF
>TRBJ1-6|TRBV5-4|NA|TRBD1
TGTGCCAGCAGCCAAACAGGGGAATCACCCCTCCACTTT
CASSQTGESPLHF
>TRBJ1-2|TRBV4-3|NA|NA
TGCGCCAGCAGCCAAGAAGTAGGGGTAAGCTCTGGCTACACCTTC
CASSQEVGVSSGYTF
>TRBJ1-2|TRBV4-1|NA|NA
TGCGCCAGCAGCCAAGGCGGCGTTAACGGGTATGGCTACACCTTC
CASSQGGVNGYGYTF
>TRBJ2-1|TRBV7-9|NA|NA
TGTGCCAGCAGCTTGGGCGGGATCGACAATGAGCAGTTCTTC
CASSLGGIDNEQFF
>TRBJ2-7|TRBV14|NA|NA
TGTGCCAGCAGCCAGGGCGGAGGGGGGGGTACCTACGAGCAGTACTTC
CASSQGGGGGTYEQYF
>TRBJ2-1|TRBV3-1/TRBV3-2|NA|TRBD2
TGTGCCAGCAGCCTCCGGGGGGGGCCCTCCTACAATGAGCAGTTCTTC
CASSLRGGPSYNEQFF
>TRBJ2-7|TRBV7-6|NA|TRBD2
TGTGCCAGCAGACCTCTTTCGGGGGGAAACTACGAGCAGTACTTC
CASRPLSGGNYEQYF
>TRBJ1-2|TRBV5-4|NA|TRBD1
TGTGCCAGCAGCGGGGGACAGGGAAGCTATGGCTACACCTTC
CASSGGQGSYGYTF
>TRBJ2-1|TRBV5-4|few|TRBD2
TGTGCCAGCAGCTTGGCCGGGGGGATCTCCTACAATGAGCAGTTCTTC
CASSLAGGISYNEQFF
>TRBJ1-1|TRBV30|NA|NA
TGTGCCTGGAATAGGGGGAACACTGAAGCTTTCTTT
CAWNRGNTEAFF
>TRBJ2-7|TRBV7-3|once|TRBD2
TGTGCCAGCAGCTTTAGCGGGGGGGCGGACGAGCAGTACTTC
CASSFSGGADEQYF
>TRBJ2-2|TRBV4-3|NA|NA
TGCGCCAGCAGCCAAGATCTAATCGCAGGCGAGGGGGAGCTGTTTTTT
CASSQDLIAGEGELFF
>TRBJ2-7|TRBV6-2/TRBV6-3|NA|TRBD1
TGTGCCAGCAGTTACACCCGGGACAGGTTCTACGAGCAGTACTTC
CASSYTRDRFYEQYF
>TRBJ2-3|TRBV18|NA|NA
TGTGCCAGCTCCCCCGCGTCTGCAGATACGCAGTATTTT
CASSPASADTQYF